This entry lists 24 T cell receptor beta chains sequenced from one sample in a study of Graves' ophthalmopathy and Graves' hyperthyroidism. RNA transcripts yielded amplified TCR beta CDR3 regions. First-round RT-PCR with HTBI primers preceded a second-round multiplex PCR. TCRdb ran MiXCR on the multiplex PCR reads and lists one entry per CDR3 protein. The repertoire consists of around 1,000,000 distinct CDR3 sequences, with about 38% occurring once and the leading ten covering roughly 10%. The source material was peripheral blood or thyroid tissue (not recorded which). These receptors all come from an adult man with Graves' hyperthyroidism.

CDR3 DNA: TGTGCCAGCAGGGACCGACCTCAAGGGATTGACGAGCAGTACTTC. This sequence encodes CASRDRPQGIDEQYF. V usage is TRBV27 and J usage is TRBJ2-7; D gene unclear. Per germline, CDR1 MNHEY and CDR2 SMNVEV (reference sequence). The V gene lost 6 bases and the J gene lost 5 bases, with 20 bases spanning the gap. The CDR3 sequence is 15 residues long.

This clonotype came up many times. The final CDR3 position lacks the conserved phenylalanine or tryptophan, pointing to a likely read error. No DNA is shown, since the ends of the CDR3 on it are uncertain; the CDR3 is the one TCRdb lists. The rearrangement joins TRBV11-2 to TRBJ2-5. The CDR3 contains 11 residues when both ends are counted. Germline V CDR1 and CDR2: SGHAT, FQNNGV. CDR3: CASSSGSQVGL.

This clonotype was found once. The V call is TRBV29-1, the J call TRBJ1-2; D is undetermined. Germline assignment: CDR1 SQVTM and CDR2 ANQGSEA. The CDR3 runs to 10 residues. V was pared by 7 bases and J by 3 bases, with 6 bases between. The CDR3 DNA is TGCAGCGGCCGGGACTATGGCTACACCTTC. As protein: CSGRDYGYTF.

The J gene is TRBJ1-6, the V gene TRBV4-3, with D unclear. This CDR3 comprises 20 residues. Germline V gene sequence: CDR1 LGHNA, CDR2 YSLEER. V lost 4 bases and J 3 bases, leaving 25 bases between the germline ends. CDR3 region: CASSPYPIRRARLYNSPLHF. Written as DNA, the CDR3 is TGCGCCAGCAGCCCATACCCTATTCGGCGGGCCAGACTCTATAATTCACCCCTCCACTTT.

V is TRBV29-1 and J is TRBJ2-2, with D possibly TRBD1 on 6 matching bases. This CDR3 has 14 residues. V was trimmed by 4 bases and J by 1 base, leaving 10 bases between them. Per germline, CDR1 SQVTM and CDR2 ANQGSEA. Here the CDR3 reads CSVGKTGNTGELFF. CDR3 DNA sequence: TGCAGCGTTGGAAAGACAGGGAACACCGGGGAGCTGTTTTTT.

The rearrangement uses TRBV7-9 and TRBJ1-2; tentatively, D is TRBD1 (5 bases). The CDR3 is made up of 13 amino acids. Germline loops: CDR1 SEHNR, CDR2 FQNEAQ (reference sequence). V gave up 1 base and J gave up 7 bases, with 10 bases separating them. The chain's CDR3 is CASSLGLGAGYTF. The CDR3 nucleotides are TGTGCCAGCAGCTTAGGTTTAGGGGCTGGCTACACCTTC.

This clonotype has ten or more counts. The chain joins TRBV19 to TRBJ2-6; unclear D gene. Germline V lookup: CDR1 LNHDA, CDR2 SQIVND (reference sequence). V lost 3 bases, J lost 2 bases, and 11 bases lay in between. The CDR3 covers 16 residues. The CDR3, as DNA: TGTGCCAGTAGTATGTACCAGGCCGCTGGGGCCAACGTCCTGACTTTC. It yields the protein CASSMYQAAGANVLTF.

Worth noting for this clonotype: It may be a read error: a sequence one base away is much more abundant. J is TRBJ1-1 and V is TRBV5-1; weak D call: TRBD1 (5 bases). CDR1 and CDR2 from the germline V gene are SGHRS and YFSETQ. Trimming cost V 2 bases and J 3 bases, with 11 bases left between them. The CDR3 totals 14 residues. CDR3 DNA sequence: TGCGCCAGCAGCTTAACCGGGGCTTACACTGAAGCTTTCTTT. Translation gives CASSLTGAYTEAFF.

The V and J genes are TRBV2 and TRBJ1-5; perhaps TRBD1 as D (5 bases). This CDR3 region has 18 residues. Germline CDR1 reads SNHLY; CDR2 reads FYNNEI. Between the trimmed V and J ends, which lost 6 bases and 3 bases, there was a span of 24 bases. This chain's CDR3 is CASSGRMSSTDSNQPQHF. CDR3 nucleotide sequence: TGTGCCAGCAGCGGCAGGATGAGTTCGACAGACTCCAATCAGCCCCAGCATTTT.

This clonotype was observed once. The rearrangement links TRBV20-1 to TRBJ2-7; D gene ambiguous. This CDR3 is built from 10 residues. Germline V gives CDR1 DFQATT, CDR2 SNEGSKA (reference sequence). V was trimmed by 4 bases and J by 7 bases, leaving 8 bases between them. CDR3 sequence: CSAKGQEQYF. CDR3 DNA: TGCAGTGCTAAGGGCCAAGAGCAGTACTTC.

The chain recombines TRBV12-3 or TRBV12-4 with TRBJ2-7; D may be TRBD1 (5 bases). Between the trimmed V and J ends, which lost 8 bases and 5 bases, there was a span of 10 bases. The length of the CDR3 is 11 residues. The CDR3 here is CASQGWDEQYF. CDR3 DNA sequence: TGTGCCAGCCAGGGTTGGGACGAGCAGTACTTC.

This clonotype occurred many times. This chain connects TRBV29-1 to TRBJ1-1; TRBD1 agrees at 8 bases. From germline, CDR1 is SQVTM and CDR2 ANQGSEA. Trimming took 4 bases from V and 1 from J; bases not matched to a gene: 5. The CDR3 is 14 residues long. CDR3 bases: TGCAGCGTTGCACAGGGGGGGGAGAACACTGAAGCTTTCTTT. Translated, it gives CSVAQGGENTEAFF.

This clonotype was seen more than once but under ten times. A read error may be the cause here, since a much bigger clone is one base away. The chain couples TRBV10-3 to TRBJ1-1; TRBD1 is a possible D gene (5 bases). Per germline, CDR1 ENHRY and CDR2 SYGVKD. This CDR3 spans 14 amino acids. The CDR3 is CASSYNGGNTEAFF. The CDR3 nucleotides are TGTGCCAGCAGTTATAATGGGGGGAACACTGAAGCTTTCTTT.

This clonotype was counted at least ten times. This rearrangement joins TRBV25-1 to TRBJ2-7; TRBD1 agrees at 10 bases. The CDR3 is 15 residues long. V lost 4 bases and J lost 2; bases outside the gene matches: 5. CDR1 MGHDK and CDR2 SYGVNS come from the germline V gene. CDR3 sequence (DNA): TGTGCCAGCAGTGTTGGGACAGGGGTGCCCTACGAGCAGTACTTC. Its translation: CASSVGTGVPYEQYF.

This chain links TRBV10-3 with TRBJ2-3; a possible D gene is TRBD2 (5 bases). Looked up from germline, CDR1 is ENHRY and CDR2 is SYGVKD. The CDR3 has 18 residues. Trimming removed 10 bases at V and 6 bases at J, with 32 bases between. The CDR3 DNA follows: TGTGCCAGCATTTATCGAGGTAGCGAGCGTCCTGTTCCGGATACGCAGTATTTT. Amino acid sequence: CASIYRGSERPVPDTQYF.

This clonotype was seen at least ten times. V usage is TRBV29-1 and J usage is TRBJ1-1, with D perhaps TRBD1 (5 bases). This CDR3 is built from 15 residues. CDR1 is SQVTM and CDR2 is ANQGSEA in the germline V gene. With 0 bases removed from V and 0 bases from J, the gap between germline ends came to 11 bases. CDR3 nucleotide sequence: TGCAGCGTTGAAGATCTGAGGGGTTTGAACACTGAAGCTTTCTTT. Translation gives CSVEDLRGLNTEAFF. Full variable domain (outside the CDR3, taken from reference TRBV29-1 and TRBJ1-1): SAVISQKPSRDICQRGTSLTIQCQVDSQVTMMFWYRQQPGQSLTLIATANQGSEATYESGFVIDKFPISRPNLTFSTLTVSNMSPEDSSIYLCSVEDLRGLNTEAFFGQGTRLTVV.

This clonotype was observed at least ten times. The rearrangement links TRBV10-3 to TRBJ1-1; TRBD1 might be the D (6 bases). V lost 10 bases and J lost 6, with 18 bases in between. The CDR3 has 13 amino acids. Per germline, CDR1 ENHRY and CDR2 SYGVKD. The DNA of the CDR3 is TGTGCCACCTTGGGGCAGGGGATACCTGAAGCTTTCTTT. Amino acids: CATLGQGIPEAFF.

This clonotype has just one count. The CDR3 sequence is CASSFYRSPHEQYF. CDR3 nucleotides: TGTGCCAGCAGCTTCTACAGGAGTCCCCACGAGCAGTACTTC. This chain links TRBV7-2 with TRBJ2-7, with D possibly being TRBD1 (5 bases). V gave up 3 bases and J gave up 5 bases, with 14 bases separating them. The CDR3 totals 14 residues. Germline values: CDR1 SGHTA, CDR2 FQGNSA.

The chain carries TRBV10-3 and TRBJ1-1, with D maybe TRBD1 (6 bases). CDR1 and CDR2 (germline): ENHRY, SYGVKD. V was pared by 10 bases and J by 6 bases, with 21 bases between. There are 14 residues in the CDR3. The CDR3, as DNA: TGTGCCAGCACCCAGGGCCCCCGGGGGCCTGAAGCTTTCTTT. It encodes CASTQGPRGPEAFF.

This clonotype has more than one count but fewer than ten. The genes are TRBV7-9 and TRBJ1-5; D ambiguous. The CDR3 consists of 17 residues. V dropped 2 bases and J dropped 2 bases, with 16 bases sitting between them. Germline V CDR1 and CDR2: SEHNR, FQNEAQ (reference sequence). In nucleotides, the CDR3 is TGTGCCAGCAGCTTAATTTCTTTCAGATTTTGCAATCAGCCCCAGCATTTT. Translating it yields CASSLISFRFCNQPQHF.

Comment on this clonotype: An end of the junction differs from the germline gene, which may be a read error. V is TRBV10-2 and J is TRBJ1-2; D is possibly TRBD1 (6 bases). Germline CDR1 reads WSHSY; CDR2 reads SAAADI. This CDR3 has 15 amino acids. CDR3 nucleotide sequence: TGTGCCAGCAGTTATCGGGCAGGGGTGACCTTTGGCTACACCTTC. Translating it yields CASSYRAGVTFGYTF.

Many counts were recorded for this clonotype. The chain joins TRBV7-2 to TRBJ2-5; D unclear. This CDR3 has 14 residues. The V and J ends lost 1 base and 2 bases respectively, with 8 bases between them. The V gene's germline CDR1 is SGHTA and CDR2 FQGNSA. The CDR3 bases are TGTGCCAGCAGCTTAGAGGTTCATCAAGAGACCCAGTACTTC. Protein: CASSLEVHQETQYF.

V gene TRBV19 combines with J gene TRBJ1-6, with TRBD1 identical over 8 bases. Unmatched junction bases numbered 6, after V lost 5 bases and J lost 9 bases. Germline-derived CDR1 and CDR2 are LNHDA and SQIVND (reference sequence). The CDR3 has 14 amino acids. CDR3 protein: CASSGMDRVSPLHF. The CDR3 DNA reads TGTGCCAGTAGTGGTATGGACAGGGTTTCACCCCTCCACTTT.

Many counts were recorded for this clonotype. This chain uses TRBV29-1 with TRBJ2-7, with 7 bases identical to TRBD2. There are 14 residues in the CDR3. V lost 3 bases, J lost 0 bases, and 5 bases stayed unmatched. Germline V gene lookup returns CDR1 SQVTM and CDR2 ANQGSEA. CDR3 DNA sequence: TGCAGCGTTGATCCGGGGAGGGGCTCCTACGAGCAGTACTTC. Amino acids: CSVDPGRGSYEQYF.